This T cell receptor beta chain was retrieved from a study of response to subunit inactivated influenza vaccine. Broader study findings: Authors suggested that a seasonal influenza vaccination recruits few new T cells each time.

MiXCR, applied by TCRdb to the RT-PCR reads, yields one record per CDR3 protein. The table shows around 650,000 distinct CDR3 sequences, with 15% to 17% occurring only once. In germline, CDR1 is LGHNA, CDR2 YNFKEQ. Trimming took 4 bases from V and 1 from J, leaving 12 bases between them. CDR3 size: 15 residues. This clonotype was seen just once. Its antigen is unknown. The sequence was obtained from a man aged 50 to 59 who received an inactivated influenza vaccine. The genes are TRBV4-2 and TRBJ2-3; D is perhaps TRBD1 or TRBD2 (5 bases each). Here the sequenced sample was PBMCs from blood, taken 11 to 12 days after vaccination. Here the CDR3 DNA reads TGTGCCAGCAGCCCCGGGGCTTCAGGCACAGATACGCAGTATTTT. Translation gives CASSPGASGTDTQYF.